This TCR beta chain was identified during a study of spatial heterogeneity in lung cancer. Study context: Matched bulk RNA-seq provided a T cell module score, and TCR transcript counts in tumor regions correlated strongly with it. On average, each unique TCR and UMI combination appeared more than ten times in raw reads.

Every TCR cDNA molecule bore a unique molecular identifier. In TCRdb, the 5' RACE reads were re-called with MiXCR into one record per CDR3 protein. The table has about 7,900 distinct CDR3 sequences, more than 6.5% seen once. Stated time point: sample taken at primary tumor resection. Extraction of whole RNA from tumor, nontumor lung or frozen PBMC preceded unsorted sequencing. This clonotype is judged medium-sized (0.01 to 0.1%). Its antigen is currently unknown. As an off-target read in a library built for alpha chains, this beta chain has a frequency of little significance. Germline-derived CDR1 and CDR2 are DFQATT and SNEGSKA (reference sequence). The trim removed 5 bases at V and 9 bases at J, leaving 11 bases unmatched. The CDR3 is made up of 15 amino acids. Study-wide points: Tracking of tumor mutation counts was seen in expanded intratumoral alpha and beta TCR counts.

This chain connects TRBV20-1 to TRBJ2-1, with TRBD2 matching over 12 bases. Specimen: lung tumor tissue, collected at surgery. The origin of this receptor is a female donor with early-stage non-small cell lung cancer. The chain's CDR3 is CSAFTSGRRNSEQFF. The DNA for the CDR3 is TGCAGTGCTTTCACTAGCGGGAGGAGGAATAGTGAGCAGTTCTTC.